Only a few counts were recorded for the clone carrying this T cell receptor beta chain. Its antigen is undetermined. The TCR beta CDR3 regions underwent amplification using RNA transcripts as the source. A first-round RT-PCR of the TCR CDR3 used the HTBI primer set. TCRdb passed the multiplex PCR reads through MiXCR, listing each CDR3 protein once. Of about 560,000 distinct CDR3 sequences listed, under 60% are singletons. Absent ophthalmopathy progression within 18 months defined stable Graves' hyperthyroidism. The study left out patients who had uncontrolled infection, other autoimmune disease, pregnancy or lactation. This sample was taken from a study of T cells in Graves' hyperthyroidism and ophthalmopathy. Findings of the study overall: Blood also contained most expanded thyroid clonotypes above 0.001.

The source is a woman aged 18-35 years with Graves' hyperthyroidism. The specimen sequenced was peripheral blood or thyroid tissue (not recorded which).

DNA of the CDR3: TGTGCCAGCAGCTTGGGACAGGGCGATTGGAACACTGAAGCTTTCTTT. Protein: CASSLGQGDWNTEAFF. J is TRBJ1-1 and V is TRBV5-4, with 7 bases that match TRBD1. The J segment lost 1 base and the V segment lost 0 bases, leaving 6 bases of the junction unmatched. The CDR3 has 16 residues. CDR1 SGHNT and CDR2 YYREEE come from the germline V gene (reference sequence).